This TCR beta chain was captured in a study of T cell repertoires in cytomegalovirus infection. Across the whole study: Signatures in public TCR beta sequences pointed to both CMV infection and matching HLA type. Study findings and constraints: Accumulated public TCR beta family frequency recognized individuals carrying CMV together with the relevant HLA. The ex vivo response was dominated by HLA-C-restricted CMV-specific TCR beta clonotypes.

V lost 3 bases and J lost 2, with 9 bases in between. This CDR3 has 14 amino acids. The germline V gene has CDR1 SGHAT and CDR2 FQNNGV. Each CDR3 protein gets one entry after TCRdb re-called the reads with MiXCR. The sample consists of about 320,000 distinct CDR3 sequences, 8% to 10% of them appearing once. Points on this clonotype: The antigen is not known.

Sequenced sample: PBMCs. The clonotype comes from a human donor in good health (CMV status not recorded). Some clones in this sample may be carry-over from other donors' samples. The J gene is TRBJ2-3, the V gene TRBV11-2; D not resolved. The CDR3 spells CASSFFKDTDTQYF. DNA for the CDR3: TGTGCCAGCAGCTTTTTCAAGGACACAGATACGCAGTATTTT.